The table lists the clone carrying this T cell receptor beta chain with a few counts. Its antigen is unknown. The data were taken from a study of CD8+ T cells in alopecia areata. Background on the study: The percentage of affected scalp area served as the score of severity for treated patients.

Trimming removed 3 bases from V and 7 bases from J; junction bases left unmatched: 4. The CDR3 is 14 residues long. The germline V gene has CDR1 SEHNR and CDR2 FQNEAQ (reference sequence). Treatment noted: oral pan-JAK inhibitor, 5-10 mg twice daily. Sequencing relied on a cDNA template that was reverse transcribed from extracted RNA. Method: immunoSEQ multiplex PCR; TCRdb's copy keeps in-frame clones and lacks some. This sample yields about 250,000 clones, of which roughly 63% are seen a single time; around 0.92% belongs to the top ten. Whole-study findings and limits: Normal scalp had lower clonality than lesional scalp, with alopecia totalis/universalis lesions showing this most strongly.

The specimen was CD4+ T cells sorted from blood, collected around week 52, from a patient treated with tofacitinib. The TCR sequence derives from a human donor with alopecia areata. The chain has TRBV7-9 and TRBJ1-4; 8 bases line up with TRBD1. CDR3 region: CASSLSGTGEKLFF. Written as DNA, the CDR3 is TGTGCCAGCAGCTTGAGCGGGACAGGTGAAAAACTGTTTTTT.